A single sample gave rise to the 20 T cell receptor beta chains below, sequenced in a study of blood T cell repertoires in COVID-19. Sequenced by immunoSEQ multiplex PCR; TCRdb stores in-frame clones only, minus some. In the table there are about 370,000 clones, roughly nine tenths of which are singletons. Sequencing was done on a sample of peripheral blood. The receptors come from a woman in her twenties or thirties with COVID-19, enrolled during active disease.

J is TRBJ2-1 and V is TRBV19, with a possible D match to TRBD1 (6 bases). V was cut by 7 bases and J by 0 bases, with 16 bases left in between. The CDR3 covers 16 residues. Germline CDR1 is LNHDA and CDR2 is SQIVND (reference sequence). The DNA of the CDR3 is TGTGCCAGTACCAGGGGCAGGAGGAGCTCCTACAATGAGCAGTTCTTC. It specifies CASTRGRRSSYNEQFF. Based on the CDR3 plus reference TRBV19 and TRBJ2-1, the full variable domain is DGGITQSPKYLFRKEGQNVTLSCEQNLNHDAMYWYRQDPGQGLRLIYYSQIVNDFQKGDIAEGYSVSREKKESFPLTVTSAQKNPTAFYLCASTRGRRSSYNEQFFGPGTRLTVL.

This clone was picked up one time. CDR3 nucleotide sequence: TGTGCCATCAGTGAGTCGGAGGGTACTGGGAGAGAGACCCAGTACTTC. Translating it yields CAISESEGTGRETQYF. The chain joins TRBV10-3 to TRBJ2-5, with D perhaps matching TRBD2 (6 bases). Germline CDR1 is ENHRY and CDR2 is SYGVKD. V lost 0 bases and J lost 4, with 15 bases in between. The CDR3 length is 16 residues.

This clone was picked up a small number of times. The rearrangement uses TRBV5-1 and TRBJ2-7; a possible D gene is TRBD1 (7 bases). This CDR3 has 18 residues. CDR1 is SGHRS and CDR2 is YFSETQ in the germline V gene. With 0 bases removed from V and 0 bases from J, the gap between germline ends came to 19 bases. For the CDR3, the DNA is TGCGCCAGCAGCTTGGGGGCGGGACAGCCGAGCGCCTCCTACGAGCAGTACTTC. The encoded protein is CASSLGAGQPSASYEQYF.

The chain employs TRBV24-1 and TRBJ2-1; D is possibly TRBD2 (6 bases). The V end was cut by 9 bases, the J end by 4 bases, with 6 bases between. The CDR3 has 11 residues. Germline-derived CDR1 and CDR2 are KGHDR and SFDVKD. CDR3 in amino acids: CATGTYNEQFF. The CDR3 DNA sequence: TGTGCCACCGGGACTTACAATGAGCAGTTCTTC.

The rearrangement uses TRBV4-2 and TRBJ2-5, with 9 nucleotides matching TRBD2. Unmatched junction bases numbered 18, after V lost 4 bases and J lost 0 bases. The germline V gene has CDR1 LGHNA and CDR2 YNFKEQ. The CDR3 loop spans 20 amino acids. The CDR3 is CASSRTGFGLAGLYQETQYF. The CDR3 DNA follows: TGTGCCAGCAGCCGGACCGGCTTCGGGCTAGCGGGGTTGTACCAAGAGACCCAGTACTTC.

The sample holds a few counts of this clone. The rearrangement uses TRBV2 and TRBJ1-6; 11 nucleotides agree with TRBD1. This CDR3 is built from 15 residues. The trim removed 8 bases at V and 2 bases at J, leaving 2 bases unmatched. Per the germline V gene, CDR1 is SNHLY and CDR2 is FYNNEI. The CDR3 DNA reads TGTGCCAGCCGGACAGGGGGCGCCTATAATTCACCCCTCCACTTT. Its translation is CASRTGGAYNSPLHF.

This chain joins TRBV25-1 and TRBJ2-7; TRBD1 matches 7 bases. This CDR3 spans 14 amino acids. The V gene end was trimmed by 2 bases and the J gene end by 8 bases; junction bases not matched to a gene: 9. Germline V gene lookup returns CDR1 MGHDK and CDR2 SYGVNS. CDR3 sequence reads: CASSEGTAPTKQYF. Here the CDR3 DNA reads TGTGCCAGCAGTGAAGGGACAGCCCCTACGAAGCAGTACTTC.

This sequence joins TRBV6-1 and TRBJ1-4, with 11 positions matching TRBD1. V lost 2 bases, J lost 10 bases, and 3 bases stayed unmatched. Germline CDR1 MNHNS, CDR2 SASEGT. The CDR3 runs to 14 residues. CDR3 nucleotide sequence: TGTGCCAGCAGTGAACCGGGACAGGGGGGAAAACTGTTTTTT. Translation: CASSEPGQGGKLFF.

The V call is TRBV6-5, the J call TRBJ2-2, with a tentative D call TRBD2 (6 bases). There are 13 residues in the CDR3. Trimming removed 7 bases at V and 3 bases at J, with 9 bases between. Germline CDR1 and CDR2: MNHEY and SVGAGI. CDR3 nucleotide sequence: TGTGCCAGCACCCGGGACTACACCGGGGAGCTGTTTTTT. This sequence encodes CASTRDYTGELFF.

The rearrangement links TRBV3-1 (or the pseudogene TRBV3-2) to TRBJ2-3, with 12 nucleotides matching TRBD2. Trimming at V came to 6 bases and at J to 8 bases, leaving 6 bases not matched to a gene. There are 14 residues in the CDR3. Per germline, CDR1 LGHDT and CDR2 YNNKEL (reference sequence). This chain's CDR3 is CASRPTSGSVTQYF. DNA of the CDR3: TGTGCCAGCAGGCCGACTAGCGGGAGCGTTACGCAGTATTTT.

The V call is TRBV10-2, the J call TRBJ2-3, with TRBD2 matching over 8 bases. CDR1 and CDR2 from the germline V gene are WSHSY and SAAADI. Trimming cost V 6 bases and J 1 base; bases outside gene matches: 6. CDR3 size: 15 residues. In DNA form, the CDR3 reads TGCGCCAGCAGAGGTAGCGGGGAGGGCACAGATACGCAGTATTTT. Encoded protein: CASRGSGEGTDTQYF.

The chain combines TRBV7-9 with TRBJ2-5; the D gene is possibly TRBD1 (6 bases). The germline V gene encodes CDR1 SEHNR and CDR2 FQNEAQ (reference sequence). The V end was cut by 5 bases, the J end by 7 bases, with 23 bases between. The length of the CDR3 is 16 residues. For the CDR3, the DNA is TGTGCCAGCAGCCCGGTCGGCGGCCACAGGGAAGGGACCCAGTACTTC. Its translation is CASSPVGGHREGTQYF. The variable domain in full, with the rest retrieved from reference TRBV7-9 and TRBJ2-5, is DTGVSQNPRHKITKRGQNVTFRCDPISEHNRLYWYRQTLGQGPEFLTYFQNEAQLEKSRLLSDRFSAERPKGSFSTLEIQRTEQGDSAMYLCASSPVGGHREGTQYFGPGTRLLVL.

The chain couples TRBV7-9 to TRBJ2-1; weak D call: TRBD1 (6 bases). The length of the CDR3 is 15 residues. V was shortened by 4 bases and J by 4 bases, with 14 bases between the two germline ends. Germline CDR1 is SEHNR and CDR2 is FQNEAQ (reference sequence). The CDR3 DNA reads as TGTGCCAGCAGCTCGCAGGGGACCCCATACAATGAGCAGTTCTTC. This encodes CASSSQGTPYNEQFF.

The chain combines TRBV29-1 with TRBJ2-3, with 8 bases fitting TRBD2. CDR1 SQVTM and CDR2 ANQGSEA come from the germline V gene. The trim removed 3 bases at V and 1 base at J, leaving 6 bases unmatched. The CDR3 is made up of 15 amino acids. The CDR3 coding sequence is TGCAGCGTTGATCGCGTTAGCGGGGGCACAGATACGCAGTATTTT. Protein sequence: CSVDRVSGGTDTQYF.

This clone has just one count. The chain couples TRBV5-1 to TRBJ2-5; D may be TRBD1 (5 bases). Trimming took 2 bases from V and 5 from J, leaving 13 bases between them. Looked up from germline, CDR1 is SGHRS and CDR2 is YFSETQ. The CDR3 contains 14 residues. The CDR3 is CASSFEGVWETQYF. CDR3 DNA: TGCGCCAGCAGCTTCGAAGGGGTCTGGGAGACCCAGTACTTC.

The V and J genes are TRBV19 and TRBJ1-5, with D perhaps matching TRBD1 (5 bases). CDR1 and CDR2 from the germline V gene are LNHDA and SQIVND (reference sequence). Trimming left V 1 base short and J 1 base short, with 8 bases between. CDR3 length: 15 amino acids. CDR3 amino acids: CASSIVGGSNQPQHF. CDR3 nucleotide sequence: TGTGCCAGTAGTATAGTGGGGGGGAGCAATCAGCCCCAGCATTTT.

V gene TRBV24-1 combines with J gene TRBJ2-5, with D possibly being TRBD2 (6 bases). The CDR3 consists of 13 residues. V lost 9 bases and J 2 bases, leaving 12 bases between the germline ends. Germline values: CDR1 KGHDR, CDR2 SFDVKD. The CDR3 region is CATSQGLQETQYF. The CDR3 bases are TGTGCCACCTCCCAGGGACTGCAAGAGACCCAGTACTTC.

The chain carries TRBV6-5 and TRBJ1-2; D is unresolved. CDR3 length: 13 residues. CDR1 and CDR2 from the germline V gene are MNHEY and SVGAGI. V lost 8 bases and J 2 bases, leaving 12 bases between the germline ends. CDR3 loop: CASSLDLNYGYTF. For the CDR3, the DNA is TGTGCCAGCTCTTTGGACTTGAACTATGGCTACACCTTC.

The rearrangement uses TRBV10-1 and TRBJ2-1; 13 nucleotides match TRBD2. The ends lost 5 bases at V and 4 bases at J; junction bases unmatched: 5. CDR3 length: 16 residues. Germline-derived CDR1 and CDR2 are WNHNN and SYGVQD (reference sequence). The CDR3 here is CASSSGTSGDYNEQFF. As DNA, the CDR3 is TGCGCCAGCAGTTCGGGGACTAGCGGGGATTACAATGAGCAGTTCTTC.

V is TRBV9 and J is TRBJ1-4, with a tentative D call TRBD1 (6 bases). Trimming shortened V by 3 bases and J by 7 bases, and 19 bases separated the two germline ends. The length of the CDR3 is 16 residues. Per germline, CDR1 SGDLS and CDR2 YYNGEE. CDR3 bases: TGTGCCAGCAGCGGCGGGGGAGTACAGGGTGGTGAAAAACTGTTTTTT. As protein: CASSGGGVQGGEKLFF.